This TCR beta chain was profiled in a study of Graves' ophthalmopathy and Graves' hyperthyroidism. On this clonotype itself: Its antigen remains unidentified.

TCR beta CDR3 amplification used RNA transcripts. First-round RT-PCR employed HTBI primers, with a second-round multiplex PCR after it. Each CDR3 protein gets one entry after TCRdb re-called the multiplex PCR reads with MiXCR. The sample gives around 660,000 distinct CDR3 sequences, 35% to 50% of which show up once; 3% to 4% is in the top ten. V shed 3 bases and J shed 5 bases, with 12 bases lying between them. Per germline, CDR1 SGDLS and CDR2 YYNGEE. CDR3 length: 13 residues. Study observations and caveats: Separation of ophthalmopathy from stable hyperthyroidism was achieved by a 13-signature model, at approximately 90% sensitivity and roughly 80% specificity.

The source of the PBMCs was around 9 ml of fresh peripheral blood. Sequenced sample: peripheral blood. The chain joins TRBV9 to TRBJ2-7; D remains ambiguous. The source is an adult man with Graves' ophthalmopathy. The CDR3, as DNA: TGTGCCAGCAGCGAGGACCTGGGCCACGAGCAGTACTTC. Protein sequence: CASSEDLGHEQYF. Based on the CDR3 plus reference TRBV9 and TRBJ2-7, the full variable domain is DSGVTQTPKHLITATGQRVTLRCSPRSGDLSVYWYQQSLDQGLQFLIQYYNGEERAKGNILERFSAQQFPDLHSELNLSSLELGDSALYFCASSEDLGHEQYFGPGTRLTVT.